This TCR beta chain comes out of a study of blood T cell repertoires in COVID-19. Across the study: COVID-19 samples from acute and convalescent phases originated in the United States, Italy and Spain.

The germline gives CDR1 SGHDN, CDR2 FVKESK. The CDR3 sequence is 15 residues long. V lost 1 base, J lost 3 bases, and 7 bases lay in between. This clone has only a few counts. Per the original data handling: Reference gene primers were amplified, and this amplification served to estimate nucleated cell counts. Using immunoSEQ multiplex PCR, the repertoire was profiled, and TCRdb retains in-frame clones only, with some absent. V and J calls plus clone size are reproduced from that table; the DNA served to infer D and trimming. The data hold 60,000 to 85,000 clones, with over 70% observed a single time.

The source of this sequence is a man between 65 and 85 years old with acute or convalescent COVID-19. The chain couples TRBV14 to TRBJ1-6; D is uncertain. Sequenced: peripheral blood. CDR3: CASSQGNSYNSPLHF. The CDR3 bases are TGTGCCAGCAGCCAAGGTAACAGCTATAATTCACCCCTCCACTTT.